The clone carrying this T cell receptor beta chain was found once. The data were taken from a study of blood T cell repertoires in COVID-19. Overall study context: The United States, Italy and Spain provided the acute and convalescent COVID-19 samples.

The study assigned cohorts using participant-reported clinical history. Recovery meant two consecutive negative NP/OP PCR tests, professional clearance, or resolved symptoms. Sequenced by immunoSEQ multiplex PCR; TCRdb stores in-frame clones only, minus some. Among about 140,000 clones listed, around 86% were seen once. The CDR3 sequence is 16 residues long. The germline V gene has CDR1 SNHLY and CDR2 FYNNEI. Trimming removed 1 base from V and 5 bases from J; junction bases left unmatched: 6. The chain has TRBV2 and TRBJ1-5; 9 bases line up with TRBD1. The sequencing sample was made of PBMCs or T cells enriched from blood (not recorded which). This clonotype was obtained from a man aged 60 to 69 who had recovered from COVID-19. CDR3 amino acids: CASSEGGTGYDQPQHF. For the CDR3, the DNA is TGTGCCAGCAGTGAAGGGGGGACAGGGTACGATCAGCCCCAGCATTTT. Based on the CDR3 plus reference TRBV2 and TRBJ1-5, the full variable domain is EPEVTQTPSHQVTQMGQEVILRCVPISNHLYFYWYRQILGQKVEFLVSFYNNEISEKSEIFDDQFSVERPDGSNFTLKIRSTKLEDSAMYFCASSEGGTGYDQPQHFGDGTRLSIL.